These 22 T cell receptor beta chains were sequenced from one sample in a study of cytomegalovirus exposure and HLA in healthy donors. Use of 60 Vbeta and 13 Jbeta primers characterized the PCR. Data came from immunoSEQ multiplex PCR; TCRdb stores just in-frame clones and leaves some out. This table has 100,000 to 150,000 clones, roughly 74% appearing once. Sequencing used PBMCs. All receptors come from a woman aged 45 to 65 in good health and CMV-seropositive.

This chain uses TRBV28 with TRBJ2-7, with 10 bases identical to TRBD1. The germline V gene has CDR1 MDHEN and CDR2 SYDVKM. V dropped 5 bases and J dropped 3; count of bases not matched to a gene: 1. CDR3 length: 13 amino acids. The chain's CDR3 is CASSRDRGYEQYF. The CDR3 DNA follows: TGTGCCAGCAGTAGGGACAGGGGCTACGAGCAGTACTTC.

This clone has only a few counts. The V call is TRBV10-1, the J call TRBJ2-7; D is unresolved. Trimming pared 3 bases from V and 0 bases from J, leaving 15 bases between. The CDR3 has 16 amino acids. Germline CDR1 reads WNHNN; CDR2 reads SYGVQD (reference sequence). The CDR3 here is CASSESGDPSSYEQYF. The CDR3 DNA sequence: TGCGCCAGCAGTGAAAGTGGAGATCCCAGCTCCTACGAGCAGTACTTC.

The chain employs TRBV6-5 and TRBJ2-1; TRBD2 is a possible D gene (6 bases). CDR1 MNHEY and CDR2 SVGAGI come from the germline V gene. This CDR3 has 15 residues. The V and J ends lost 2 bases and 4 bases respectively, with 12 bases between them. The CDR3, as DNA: TGTGCCAGCAGTTACCGGGACTGGAGGTACAATGAGCAGTTCTTC. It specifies CASSYRDWRYNEQFF.

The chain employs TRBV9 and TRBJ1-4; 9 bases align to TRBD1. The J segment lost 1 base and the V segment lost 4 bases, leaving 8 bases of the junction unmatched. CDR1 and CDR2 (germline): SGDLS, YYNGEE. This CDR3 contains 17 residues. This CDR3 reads CASSRGTGRGTNEKLFF. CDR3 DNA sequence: TGTGCCAGCAGCAGAGGGACAGGGAGAGGAACTAATGAAAAACTGTTTTTT.

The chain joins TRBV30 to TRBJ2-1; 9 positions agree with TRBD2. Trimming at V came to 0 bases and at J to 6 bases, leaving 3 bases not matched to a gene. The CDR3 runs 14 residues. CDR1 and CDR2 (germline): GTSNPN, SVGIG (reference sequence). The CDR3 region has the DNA TGTGCCTGGAGTGTAGGGCGGGGGGGCAATGAGCAGTTCTTC. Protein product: CAWSVGRGGNEQFF.

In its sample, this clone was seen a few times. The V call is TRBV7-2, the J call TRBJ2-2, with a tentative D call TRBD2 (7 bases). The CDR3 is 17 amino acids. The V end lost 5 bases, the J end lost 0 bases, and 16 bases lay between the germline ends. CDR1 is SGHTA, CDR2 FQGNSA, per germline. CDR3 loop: CASSPGGAGPNTGELFF. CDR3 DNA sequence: TGTGCCAGCAGCCCTGGGGGGGCAGGCCCGAACACCGGGGAGCTGTTTTTT.

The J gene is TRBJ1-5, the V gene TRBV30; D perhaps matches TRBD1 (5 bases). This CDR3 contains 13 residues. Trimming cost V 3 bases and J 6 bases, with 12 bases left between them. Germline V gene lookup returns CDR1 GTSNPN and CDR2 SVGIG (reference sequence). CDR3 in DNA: TGTGCCTGGAGCGAACAGGTGGGTCAGCCCCAGCATTTT. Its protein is CAWSEQVGQPQHF.

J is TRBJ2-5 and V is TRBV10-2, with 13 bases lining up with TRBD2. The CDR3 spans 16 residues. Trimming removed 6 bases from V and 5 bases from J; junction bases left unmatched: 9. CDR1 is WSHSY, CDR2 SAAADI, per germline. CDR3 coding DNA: TGCGCCAGCAGCGGCGAGACTAGCGGGGGGCGGGAGACCCAGTACTTC. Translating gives CASSGETSGGRETQYF.

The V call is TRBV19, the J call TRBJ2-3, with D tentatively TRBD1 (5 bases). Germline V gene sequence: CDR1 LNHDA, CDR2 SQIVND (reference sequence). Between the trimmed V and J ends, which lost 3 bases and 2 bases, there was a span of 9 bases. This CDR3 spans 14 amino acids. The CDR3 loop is CASSIGRDTDTQYF. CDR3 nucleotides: TGTGCCAGTAGTATTGGCAGGGACACAGATACGCAGTATTTT.

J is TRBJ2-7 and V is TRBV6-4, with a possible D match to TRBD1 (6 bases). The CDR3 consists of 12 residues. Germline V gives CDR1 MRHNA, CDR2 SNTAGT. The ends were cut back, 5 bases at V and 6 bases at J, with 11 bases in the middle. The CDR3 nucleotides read TGTGCCAGCAGTACAAGGGGGTGCGAGCAGTACTTC. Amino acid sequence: CASSTRGCEQYF.

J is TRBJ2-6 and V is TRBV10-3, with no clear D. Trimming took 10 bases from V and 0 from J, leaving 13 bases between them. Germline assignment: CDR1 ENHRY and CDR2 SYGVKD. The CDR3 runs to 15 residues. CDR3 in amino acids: CASGYLYSGANVLTF. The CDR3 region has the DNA TGTGCCAGCGGCTATTTGTACTCTGGGGCCAACGTCCTGACTTTC.

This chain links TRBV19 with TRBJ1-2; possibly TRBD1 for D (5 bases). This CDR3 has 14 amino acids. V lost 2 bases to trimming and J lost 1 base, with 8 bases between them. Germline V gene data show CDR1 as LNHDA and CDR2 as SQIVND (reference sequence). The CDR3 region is CASSITDSNYGYTF. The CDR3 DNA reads TGTGCCAGTAGTATAACCGACAGTAACTATGGCTACACCTTC. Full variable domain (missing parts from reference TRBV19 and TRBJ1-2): DGGITQSPKYLFRKEGQNVTLSCEQNLNHDAMYWYRQDPGQGLRLIYYSQIVNDFQKGDIAEGYSVSREKKESFPLTVTSAQKNPTAFYLCASSITDSNYGYTFGSGTRLTVV.

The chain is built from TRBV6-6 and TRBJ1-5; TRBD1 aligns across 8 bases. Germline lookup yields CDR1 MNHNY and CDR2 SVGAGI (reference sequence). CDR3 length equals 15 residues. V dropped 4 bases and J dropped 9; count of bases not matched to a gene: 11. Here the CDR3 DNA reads TGTGCCAGCAGTTCGGGGCAGGGGGCTTCGGGGCCCCAGCATTTT. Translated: CASSSGQGASGPQHF.

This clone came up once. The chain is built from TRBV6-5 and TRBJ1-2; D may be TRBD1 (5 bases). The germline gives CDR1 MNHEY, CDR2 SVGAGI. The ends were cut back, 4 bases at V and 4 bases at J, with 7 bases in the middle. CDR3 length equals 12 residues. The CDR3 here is CASSWGGYGYTF. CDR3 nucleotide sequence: TGTGCCAGCAGTTGGGGGGGCTATGGCTACACCTTC.

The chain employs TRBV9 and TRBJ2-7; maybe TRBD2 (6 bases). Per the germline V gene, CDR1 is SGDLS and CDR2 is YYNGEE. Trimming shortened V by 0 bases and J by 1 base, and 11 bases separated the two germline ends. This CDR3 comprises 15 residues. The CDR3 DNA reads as TGTGCCAGCAGCGTAGGTTTGGGGGGTTCCTACGAGCAGTACTTC. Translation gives CASSVGLGGSYEQYF.

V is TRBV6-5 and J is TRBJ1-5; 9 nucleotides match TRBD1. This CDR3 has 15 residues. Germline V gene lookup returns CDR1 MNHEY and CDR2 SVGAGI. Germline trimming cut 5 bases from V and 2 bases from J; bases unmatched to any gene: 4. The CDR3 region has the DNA TGTGCCAGCAGTCTGGACAGGGGCGGCAATCAGCCCCAGCATTTT. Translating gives CASSLDRGGNQPQHF.

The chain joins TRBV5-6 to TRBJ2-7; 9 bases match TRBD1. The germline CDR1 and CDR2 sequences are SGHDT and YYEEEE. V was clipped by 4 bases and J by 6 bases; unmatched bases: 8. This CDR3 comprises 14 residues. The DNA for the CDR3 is TGTGCCAGCAGCCCCAGGGACAGGGCTGGCGAGCAGTACTTC. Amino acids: CASSPRDRAGEQYF.

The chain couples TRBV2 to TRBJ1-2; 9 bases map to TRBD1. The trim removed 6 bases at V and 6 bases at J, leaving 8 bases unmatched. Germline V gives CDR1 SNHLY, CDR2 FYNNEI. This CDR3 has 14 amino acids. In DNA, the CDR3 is TGTGCCAGCAGGGACAGGGGAGCCCCCAATGGCTACACCTTC. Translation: CASRDRGAPNGYTF.

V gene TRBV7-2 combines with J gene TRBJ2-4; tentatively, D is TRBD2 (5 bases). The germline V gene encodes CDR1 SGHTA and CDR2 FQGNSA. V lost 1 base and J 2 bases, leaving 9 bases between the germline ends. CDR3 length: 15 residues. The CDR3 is CASSLGSGTKNIQYF. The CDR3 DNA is TGTGCCAGCAGCTTAGGATCGGGGACCAAAAACATTCAGTACTTC.

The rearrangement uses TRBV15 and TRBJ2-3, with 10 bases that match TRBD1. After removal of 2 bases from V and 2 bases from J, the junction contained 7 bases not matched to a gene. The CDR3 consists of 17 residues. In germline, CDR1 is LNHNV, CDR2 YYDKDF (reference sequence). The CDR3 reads CATSRRQGAGNTDTQYF. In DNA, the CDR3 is TGTGCCACCAGCAGAAGACAGGGGGCGGGAAACACAGATACGCAGTATTTT.

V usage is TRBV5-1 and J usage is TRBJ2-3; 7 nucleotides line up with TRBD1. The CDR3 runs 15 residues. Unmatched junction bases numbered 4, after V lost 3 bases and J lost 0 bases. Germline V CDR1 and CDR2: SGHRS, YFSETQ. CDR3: CASSWTGVSTDTQYF. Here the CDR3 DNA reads TGCGCCAGCAGCTGGACAGGAGTTAGCACAGATACGCAGTATTTT.

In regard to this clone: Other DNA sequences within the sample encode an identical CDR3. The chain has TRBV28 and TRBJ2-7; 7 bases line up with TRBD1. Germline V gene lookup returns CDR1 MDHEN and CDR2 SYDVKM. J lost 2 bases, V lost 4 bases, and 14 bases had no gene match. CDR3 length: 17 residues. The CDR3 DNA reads TGTGCCAGCAGTTACCCTGGGACAGCTATCCCAGCCTACGAGCAGTACTTC. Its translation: CASSYPGTAIPAYEQYF.